The source of this TCR beta chain is a study of blood T cell repertoires in COVID-19. On the study more broadly: Specimens from acute and convalescent COVID-19 originated in the United States, Italy and Spain. T cells, B-cell-depleted T cells, or PBMCs supplied cDNA or gDNA.

Germline trimming cut 5 bases from V and 2 bases from J; bases unmatched to any gene: 10. CDR3 size: 17 residues. Germline V gives CDR1 SGHVS, CDR2 FNYEAQ. In the authors' workflow: Reference gene primer amplification gave nucleated cell count estimates. Only in-frame clones appear in the TCRdb table, and some are missing; sequencing was by immunoSEQ multiplex PCR. That table is the source of V, J and clone size, and D and trimming were worked out from the DNA. The sample records under 150,000 clones, around nine tenths being singletons. This receptor was taken from a human donor in a cohort sampled during active COVID-19. The rearrangement links TRBV7-6 to TRBJ2-7; 12 nucleotides agree with TRBD2. Sample: peripheral blood. The CDR3 protein is CASSLLAGGPQAYEQYF. The CDR3 DNA follows: TGTGCCAGCAGCCTCCTAGCGGGAGGGCCCCAGGCCTACGAGCAGTACTTC.